The clone carrying this T cell receptor (beta chain) came up once. Of the isolated RNA, all was reverse transcribed, and so the sequenced material was expressed TCRB transcripts. Method: immunoSEQ multiplex PCR; TCRdb's copy keeps in-frame clones and lacks some. Of 810,000 or so clones in the sample, roughly a sixth were seen once. The CDR3 covers 13 residues. The germline V gene encodes CDR1 MNHEY and CDR2 SVGAGI. The V end was cut by 6 bases, the J end by 5 bases, with 12 bases between. This record comes from a study of beta chain features in type 1 diabetes. Study context: Sorted cells, approximately 110,000,000 in number, were examined across all samples.

This chain joins TRBV6-5 and TRBJ2-3; possibly TRBD1 for D (5 bases). This sequence originates from a woman between 18 and 29 years old in good health. The sequencing sample was made of naive CD4+ T cells from blood. This CDR3 is CASSRGAGDTQYF. The CDR3 bases are TGTGCCAGCAGCCGTGGGGCTGGAGATACGCAGTATTTT.